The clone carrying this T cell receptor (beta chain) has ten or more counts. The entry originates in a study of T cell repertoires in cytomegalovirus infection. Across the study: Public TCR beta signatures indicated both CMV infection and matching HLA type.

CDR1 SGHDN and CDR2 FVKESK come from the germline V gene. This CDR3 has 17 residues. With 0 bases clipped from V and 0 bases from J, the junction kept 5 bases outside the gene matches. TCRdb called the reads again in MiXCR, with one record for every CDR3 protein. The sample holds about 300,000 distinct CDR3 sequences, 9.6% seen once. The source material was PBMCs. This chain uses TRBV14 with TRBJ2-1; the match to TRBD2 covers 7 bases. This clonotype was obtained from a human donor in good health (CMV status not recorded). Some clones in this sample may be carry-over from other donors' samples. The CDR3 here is CASSQEWRGSSYNEQFF. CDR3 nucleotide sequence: TGTGCCAGCAGCCAAGAGTGGCGGGGGAGCTCCTACAATGAGCAGTTCTTC.